The subject of this entry is one T cell receptor (beta chain). Its target is unknown. The data derive from a study of T cell repertoires in aging, cancer and after chemotherapy. Overall study: Paired samples before and after chemotherapy came from chronic lymphocytic leukemia patients on fludarabine- or bendamustine-based regimens. Whole-study results and caveats: Median generation probability rose over the chemotherapy interval in each cancer cohort, suggesting rebound thymic output. Age-matched healthy donors had significantly more diverse, less clonal blood TCR repertoires than untreated cancer patients. In cancer patients, declining TCR diversity with age involved lost richness and lost evenness.

TCR beta rearrangements were amplified from peripheral blood genomic DNA. TRB rearrangements spanning V, D and J were amplified using mixed TRB-A/B primers. TCRdb independently ran MiXCR on the multiplex PCR reads; one entry per CDR3 protein. This table holds about 5,300 distinct CDR3 sequences, about 40% found once. The clonotype comes from a human donor with a blood cancer. Sequenced sample: blood.

The CDR3 loop reads CASSKVAVRTDTQYF. CDR3 nucleotide sequence: TGTGCCAGCAGCAAGGTAGCGGTCCGCACAGATACGCAGTATTTT. V is TRBV21-1 and J is TRBJ2-3; TRBD2, as called in the table, went unchecked against the DNA. TRBV21-1 is a pseudogene locus. There are 15 residues in the CDR3.